This T cell receptor beta chain was identified during a study of cytomegalovirus exposure and HLA in healthy donors. V lost 3 bases and J lost 4; bases outside the gene matches: 8. CDR1 is SGDLS and CDR2 is YYNGEE in the germline V gene. The CDR3 totals 16 residues. As concerns this clone: No antigen is known for it.

Study conclusions and caveats: The dataset shows that most TCR sequences were rare, while some public TCRs occurred in many donors.

Only in-frame clones appear in the TCRdb table, and some are missing; sequencing was by immunoSEQ multiplex PCR. The sample lists some 68,000 clones; 95% to 97% were seen once. The sequence was obtained from a young man in good health and CMV-seronegative. The rearrangement uses TRBV9 and TRBJ1-2; TRBD1 matches 11 bases. Material: PBMCs. The CDR3 loop reads CASSAEGGQGVYGYTF. The DNA of the CDR3 is TGTGCCAGCAGCGCAGAGGGGGGACAGGGGGTCTATGGCTACACCTTC.